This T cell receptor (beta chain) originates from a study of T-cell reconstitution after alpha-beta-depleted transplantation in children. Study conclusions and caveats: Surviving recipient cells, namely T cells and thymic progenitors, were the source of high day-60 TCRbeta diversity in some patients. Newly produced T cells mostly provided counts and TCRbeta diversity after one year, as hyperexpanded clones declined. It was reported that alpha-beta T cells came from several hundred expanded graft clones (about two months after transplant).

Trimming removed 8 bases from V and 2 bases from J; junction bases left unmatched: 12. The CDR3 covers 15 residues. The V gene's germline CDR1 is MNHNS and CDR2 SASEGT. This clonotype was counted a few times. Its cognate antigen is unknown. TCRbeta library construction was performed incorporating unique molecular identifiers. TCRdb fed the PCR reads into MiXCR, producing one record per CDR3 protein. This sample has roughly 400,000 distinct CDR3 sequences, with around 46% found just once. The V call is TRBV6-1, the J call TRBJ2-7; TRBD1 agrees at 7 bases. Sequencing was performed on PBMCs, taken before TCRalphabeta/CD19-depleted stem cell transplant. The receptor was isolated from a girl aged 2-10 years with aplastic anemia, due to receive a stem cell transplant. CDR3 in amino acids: CASLDRDSVTYEQYF. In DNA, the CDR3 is TGTGCCAGCCTTGACCGGGACAGCGTTACCTACGAGCAGTACTTC.